Each of the 15 T cell receptor beta chains below was sequenced from the same sample in a study of T cell responses to AZD1222 COVID-19 vaccine. Profiling relied on immunoSEQ multiplex PCR, and the TCRdb table lists in-frame clones only, not all of them. Here the sample spans about 140,000 clones, 92% being singletons. Sequencing was performed on peripheral blood, taken 28 days after the second AZD1222 dose. The origin of the receptors is an adult who received the AZD1222 COVID-19 vaccine.

V usage is TRBV30 and J usage is TRBJ2-5, with TRBD2 as a possible D gene (6 bases). The CDR3 runs to 15 residues. The germline CDR1 and CDR2 sequences are GTSNPN and SVGIG (reference sequence). Trimming cost V 1 base and J 6 bases, with 18 bases left between them. CDR3 in amino acids: CAWSGDSGDRKTQYF. The CDR3 DNA reads as TGTGCCTGGAGTGGGGACTCGGGTGATCGAAAGACCCAGTACTTC.

The gene calls are TRBV19 and TRBJ2-7; 8 nucleotides line up with TRBD1. V lost 6 bases to trimming and J lost 8 bases; unmatched junction nucleotides: 15. This CDR3 region has 15 residues. CDR1 is LNHDA, CDR2 SQIVND, per germline (reference sequence). CDR3 bases: TGTGCCAGTAGCCCGGAGGGGGGACAGGAGAGGCAGCAGTACTTC. Translation gives CASSPEGGQERQQYF.

The genes are TRBV7-9 and TRBJ2-5; D perhaps matches TRBD1 (5 bases). Germline lookup yields CDR1 SEHNR and CDR2 FQNEAQ (reference sequence). The CDR3 totals 11 residues. Trimming left V 6 bases short and J 3 bases short, with 5 bases between. The CDR3 protein is CASRGEETQYF. The CDR3 DNA reads as TGTGCCAGCAGAGGGGAAGAGACCCAGTACTTC.

This clone has a single count. The chain is built from TRBV3-1 (or the pseudogene TRBV3-2) and TRBJ1-1; D uncertain. This CDR3 region has 18 residues. V was clipped by 2 bases and J by 3 bases, with 22 bases between them. The germline V gene encodes CDR1 LGHDT and CDR2 YNNKEL (reference sequence). The CDR3 coding sequence is TGTGCCAGCAGCCAAACTGATGGGCGTTTGAGGTGGGACACTGAAGCTTTCTTT. Residues: CASSQTDGRLRWDTEAFF.

The chain combines TRBV10-1 with TRBJ2-2, with TRBD1 identical over 10 bases. Per germline, CDR1 WNHNN and CDR2 SYGVQD (reference sequence). This CDR3 spans 13 amino acids. The J segment lost 7 bases and the V segment lost 6 bases, leaving 2 bases of the junction unmatched. The CDR3 nucleotides read TGCGCCAGCAGGACAGGGGGCAGCGGGGAGCTGTTTTTT. It specifies CASRTGGSGELFF.

The gene calls are TRBV24-1 and TRBJ1-2; D remains unclear. The CDR3 loop spans 15 amino acids. The V end was cut by 4 bases, the J end by 1 base, with 12 bases between. CDR1 and CDR2 (germline): KGHDR, SFDVKD. The CDR3 nucleotides read TGTGCCACCAGTGACCCCACAAGCCTTAACTATGGCTACACCTTC. Amino acid sequence: CATSDPTSLNYGYTF.

A few counts support this clone. The chain has TRBV18 and TRBJ2-7, with 11 bases that match TRBD2. CDR1 and CDR2 from the germline V gene are KGHSH and LQKENI. The junction had 9 bases not matched to a gene; V was cut back by 4 bases and J by 1 base. The CDR3 loop spans 17 amino acids. CDR3: CASSLTSGSMVSYEQYF. The CDR3 nucleotides read TGTGCCAGCTCACTTACTAGCGGGAGCATGGTATCCTACGAGCAGTACTTC.

V and J are TRBV10-3 and TRBJ1-3, with D tentatively TRBD1 (5 bases). Germline-derived CDR1 and CDR2 are ENHRY and SYGVKD. Trimming left V 6 bases short and J 7 bases short, with 13 bases between. The CDR3 length is 13 residues. The CDR3 nucleotides are TGTGCCATCAGCGCCTCGGGGGGTAACACCATATATTTT. It yields the protein CAISASGGNTIYF.

The chain recombines TRBV6-5 with TRBJ2-1; TRBD1 matches at 9 bases. Germline CDR1 reads MNHEY; CDR2 reads SVGAGI. After removal of 6 bases from V and 8 bases from J, the junction contained 11 bases not matched to a gene. The CDR3 totals 15 residues. In nucleotides, the CDR3 is TGTGCCAGCAGAAGCACAGGGGGCGTCGAAGATGAGCAGTTCTTC. Protein: CASRSTGGVEDEQFF.

V gene TRBV12-3 or TRBV12-4 combines with J gene TRBJ1-1, with D maybe TRBD1 (6 bases). Trimming left V 5 bases short and J 4 bases short, with 8 bases between. CDR3 length: 12 amino acids. The CDR3 DNA reads as TGTGCCAGCAGTCAAGGGGGCACTGAAGCTTTCTTT. Encoded protein: CASSQGGTEAFF.

The chain's CDR3 is CASSFPRTGGNTEAFF. The DNA for the CDR3 is TGTGCCAGTAGTTTCCCACGGACAGGGGGGAACACTGAAGCTTTCTTT. V and J are TRBV19 and TRBJ1-1; 10 positions agree with TRBD1. The V segment lost 5 bases and the J segment 1 base; nucleotides outside the gene matches: 7. The germline V gene has CDR1 LNHDA and CDR2 SQIVND (reference sequence). CDR3 length: 16 amino acids.

The chain has TRBV28 and TRBJ2-7; 10 positions match TRBD2. The CDR3 runs to 14 residues. Germline V gives CDR1 MDHEN, CDR2 SYDVKM. The V segment lost 3 bases and the J segment 5 bases; nucleotides outside the gene matches: 4. This chain's CDR3 is CASSFLAGVNEQYF. DNA of the CDR3: TGTGCCAGCAGTTTTCTAGCGGGAGTAAACGAGCAGTACTTC.

V gene TRBV11-3 combines with J gene TRBJ2-1; no firm D call. The CDR3 loop spans 12 amino acids. Germline lookup yields CDR1 SGHNT and CDR2 YENEEA. The V and J ends lost 5 bases and 7 bases respectively, with 9 bases between them. The CDR3 nucleotides read TGTGCCAGCAGCAAACTCTCTAATGAGCAGTTCTTC. It encodes CASSKLSNEQFF.

The chain combines TRBV19 with TRBJ2-3, with D perhaps given as TRBD1 or TRBD2 (6 bases each). The V gene's germline CDR1 is LNHDA and CDR2 SQIVND (reference sequence). V was trimmed by 3 bases and J by 4 bases, leaving 17 bases between them. This CDR3 region has 16 residues. The CDR3 region is CASSINREQRADTQYF. The CDR3 bases are TGTGCCAGTAGTATTAACAGGGAGCAGCGGGCAGATACGCAGTATTTT.

The CDR3 coding sequence is TGTGCCTGGAGCGAGCGGACAGGGAGTTCACCCCTCCACTTT. Protein: CAWSERTGSSPLHF. This sequence joins TRBV30 and TRBJ1-6, with 8 bases identical to TRBD1. Unmatched junction bases numbered 7, after V lost 3 bases and J lost 9 bases. CDR1 and CDR2 from the germline V gene are GTSNPN and SVGIG (reference sequence). The CDR3 loop spans 14 amino acids.